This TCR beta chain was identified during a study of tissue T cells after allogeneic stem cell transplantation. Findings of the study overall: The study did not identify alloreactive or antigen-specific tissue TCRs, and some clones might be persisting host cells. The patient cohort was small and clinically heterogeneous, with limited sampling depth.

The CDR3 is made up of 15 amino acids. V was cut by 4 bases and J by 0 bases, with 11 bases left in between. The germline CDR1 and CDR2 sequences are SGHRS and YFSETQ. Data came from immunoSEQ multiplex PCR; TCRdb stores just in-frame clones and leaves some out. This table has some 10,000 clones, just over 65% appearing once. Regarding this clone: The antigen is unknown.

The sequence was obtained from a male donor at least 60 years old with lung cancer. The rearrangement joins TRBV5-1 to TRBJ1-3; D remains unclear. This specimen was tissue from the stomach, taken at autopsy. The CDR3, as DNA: TGCGCCAGCAGCACCGACACGAGCTCTGGAAACACCATATATTTT. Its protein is CASSTDTSSGNTIYF.